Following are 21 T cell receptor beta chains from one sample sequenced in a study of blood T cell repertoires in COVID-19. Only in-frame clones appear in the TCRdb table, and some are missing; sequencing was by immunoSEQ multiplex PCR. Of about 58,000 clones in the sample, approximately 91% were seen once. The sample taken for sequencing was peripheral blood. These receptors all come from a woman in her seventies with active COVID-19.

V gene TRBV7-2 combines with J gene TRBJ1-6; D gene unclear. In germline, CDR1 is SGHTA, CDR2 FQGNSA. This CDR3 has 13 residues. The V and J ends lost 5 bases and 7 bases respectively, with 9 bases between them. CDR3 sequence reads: CASSPSRNSPLHF. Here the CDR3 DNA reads TGTGCCAGCAGCCCCAGTCGAAATTCACCCCTCCACTTT.

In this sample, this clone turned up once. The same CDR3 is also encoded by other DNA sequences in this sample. The CDR3 loop reads CASSLSSTDTQYF. The DNA of the CDR3 is TGTGCCAGCAGTTTAAGCTCTACAGATACGCAGTATTTT. The gene calls are TRBV28 and TRBJ2-3; D is unresolved. Trimming removed 2 bases at V and 3 bases at J, with 6 bases between. CDR1 is MDHEN and CDR2 is SYDVKM in the germline V gene. This CDR3 is 13 amino acids long.

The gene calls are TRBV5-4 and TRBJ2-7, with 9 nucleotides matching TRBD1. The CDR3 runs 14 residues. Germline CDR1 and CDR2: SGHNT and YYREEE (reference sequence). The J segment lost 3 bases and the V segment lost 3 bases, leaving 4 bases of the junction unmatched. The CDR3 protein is CASSSRDRVYEQYF. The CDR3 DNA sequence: TGTGCCAGCAGCTCCCGGGACAGGGTCTACGAGCAGTACTTC.

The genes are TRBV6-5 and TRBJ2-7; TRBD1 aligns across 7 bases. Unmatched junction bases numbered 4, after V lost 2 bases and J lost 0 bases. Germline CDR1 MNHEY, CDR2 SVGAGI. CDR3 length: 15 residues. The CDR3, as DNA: TGTGCCAGCAGTTACGACAGGGCGAGCTCCTACGAGCAGTACTTC. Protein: CASSYDRASSYEQYF.

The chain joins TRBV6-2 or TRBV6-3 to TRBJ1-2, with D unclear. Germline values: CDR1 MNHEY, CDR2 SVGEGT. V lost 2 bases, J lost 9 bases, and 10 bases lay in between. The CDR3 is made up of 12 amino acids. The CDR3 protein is CASSYEETRYTF. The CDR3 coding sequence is TGTGCCAGCAGTTACGAGGAAACGCGCTACACCTTC.

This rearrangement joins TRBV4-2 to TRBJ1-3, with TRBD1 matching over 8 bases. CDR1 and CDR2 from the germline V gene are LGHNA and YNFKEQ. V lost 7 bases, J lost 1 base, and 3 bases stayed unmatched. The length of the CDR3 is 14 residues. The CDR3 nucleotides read TGTGCCAGCACCGACAGGGGATCTGGAAACACCATATATTTT. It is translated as CASTDRGSGNTIYF.

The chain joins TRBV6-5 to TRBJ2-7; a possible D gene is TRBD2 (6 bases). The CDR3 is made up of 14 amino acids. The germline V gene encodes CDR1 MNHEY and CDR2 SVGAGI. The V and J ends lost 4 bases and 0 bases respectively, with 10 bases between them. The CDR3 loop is CASSSGGSSYEQYF. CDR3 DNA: TGTGCCAGCAGTTCCGGGGGTAGCTCCTACGAGCAGTACTTC.

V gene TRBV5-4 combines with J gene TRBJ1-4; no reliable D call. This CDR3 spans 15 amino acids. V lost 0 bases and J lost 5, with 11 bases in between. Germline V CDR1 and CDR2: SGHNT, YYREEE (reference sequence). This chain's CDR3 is CASSLDWTGNEKLFF. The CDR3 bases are TGTGCCAGCAGCTTGGATTGGACGGGGAATGAAAAACTGTTTTTT.

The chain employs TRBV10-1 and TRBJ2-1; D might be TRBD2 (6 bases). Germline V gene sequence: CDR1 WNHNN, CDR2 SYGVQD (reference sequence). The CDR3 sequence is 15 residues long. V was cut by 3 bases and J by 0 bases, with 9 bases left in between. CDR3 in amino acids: CASSDGGSSYNEQFF. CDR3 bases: TGCGCCAGCAGTGATGGGGGGAGCTCCTACAATGAGCAGTTCTTC.

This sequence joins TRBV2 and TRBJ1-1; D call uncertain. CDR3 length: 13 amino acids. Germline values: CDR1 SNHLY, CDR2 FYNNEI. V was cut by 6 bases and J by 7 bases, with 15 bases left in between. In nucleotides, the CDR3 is TGTGCCAGCAGGAGGCAAGTGGATGATGAAGCTTTCTTT. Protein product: CASRRQVDDEAFF.

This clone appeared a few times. CDR3 bases: TGTGCCAGCAGTTTTATCCAGGGCGGACTAGCGGGAGGCGAGCAGTACTTC. Amino acid sequence: CASSFIQGGLAGGEQYF. The chain combines TRBV28 with TRBJ2-7, with 14 bases aligning to TRBD2. This CDR3 comprises 17 residues. Germline-derived CDR1 and CDR2 are MDHEN and SYDVKM. V lost 3 bases to trimming and J lost 6 bases; unmatched junction nucleotides: 10.

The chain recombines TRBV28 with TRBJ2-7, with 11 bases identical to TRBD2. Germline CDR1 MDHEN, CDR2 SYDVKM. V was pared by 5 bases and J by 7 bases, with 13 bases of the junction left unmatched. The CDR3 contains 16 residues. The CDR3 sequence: CASSPPISGRAREQYF. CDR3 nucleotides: TGTGCCAGCAGTCCGCCCATTAGCGGGAGGGCTAGGGAGCAGTACTTC.

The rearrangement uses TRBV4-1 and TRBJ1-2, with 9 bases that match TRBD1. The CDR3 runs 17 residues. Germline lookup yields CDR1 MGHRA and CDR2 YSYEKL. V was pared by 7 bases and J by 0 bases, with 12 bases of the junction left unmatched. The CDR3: CASTGEVQGAPNYGYTF. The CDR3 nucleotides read TGCGCCAGCACCGGGGAGGTACAGGGGGCGCCTAACTATGGCTACACCTTC.

The CDR3 DNA reads as TGTGCCAGCAGTGCGTGGGGACAAAGTACTGAAGCTTTCTTT. It is translated as CASSAWGQSTEAFF. V and J are TRBV2 and TRBJ1-1; tentatively, D is TRBD1 (6 bases). V lost 4 bases to trimming and J lost 5 bases, with 14 bases between them. Germline V gene data show CDR1 as SNHLY and CDR2 as FYNNEI. The CDR3 contains 14 residues.

This CDR3 reads CAWSRLAGYEQYF. The CDR3 DNA reads TGTGCCTGGAGTCGGCTAGCGGGATACGAGCAGTACTTC. This chain connects TRBV30 to TRBJ2-7; 9 bases match TRBD2. From germline, CDR1 is GTSNPN and CDR2 SVGIG (reference sequence). The CDR3 runs to 13 residues. The V segment lost 2 bases and the J segment 4 bases; nucleotides outside the gene matches: 3. The full variable domain, completed using reference TRBV30 and TRBJ2-7, is SQTIHQWPATLVQPVGSPLSLECTVEGTSNPNLYWYRQAAGRGLQLLFYSVGIGQISSEVPQNLSASRPQDRQFILSSKKLLLSDSGFYLCAWSRLAGYEQYFGPGTRLTVT.

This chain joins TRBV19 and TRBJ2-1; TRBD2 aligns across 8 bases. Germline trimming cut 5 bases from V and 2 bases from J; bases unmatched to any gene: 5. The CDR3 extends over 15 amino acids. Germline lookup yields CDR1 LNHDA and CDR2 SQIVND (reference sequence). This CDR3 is CASSLSGGTYNEQFF. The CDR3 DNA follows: TGTGCCAGTAGTCTAAGCGGGGGCACCTACAATGAGCAGTTCTTC.

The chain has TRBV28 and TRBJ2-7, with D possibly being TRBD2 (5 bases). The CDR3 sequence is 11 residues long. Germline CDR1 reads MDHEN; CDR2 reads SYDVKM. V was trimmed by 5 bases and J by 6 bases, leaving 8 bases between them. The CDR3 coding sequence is TGTGCCAGCAGTATGGAGGTCGAGCAGTACTTC. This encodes CASSMEVEQYF.

The CDR3 DNA follows: TGTGCCAGCAGTTTGGGGAGACTAGCGTTTTATGAGCAGTTCTTC. It specifies CASSLGRLAFYEQFF. The chain employs TRBV28 and TRBJ2-1, with 8 bases that match TRBD2. Trimming removed 3 bases from V and 8 bases from J; junction bases left unmatched: 9. Germline V gives CDR1 MDHEN, CDR2 SYDVKM. The CDR3 is 15 amino acids.

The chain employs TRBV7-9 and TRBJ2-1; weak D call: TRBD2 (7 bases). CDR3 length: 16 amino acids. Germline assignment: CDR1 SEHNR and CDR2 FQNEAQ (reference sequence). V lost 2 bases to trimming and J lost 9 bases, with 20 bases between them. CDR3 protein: CASSLIAGAPQSEQFF. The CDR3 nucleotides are TGTGCCAGCAGCTTAATTGCGGGGGCGCCACAAAGTGAGCAGTTCTTC. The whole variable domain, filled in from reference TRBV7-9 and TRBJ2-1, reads DTGVSQNPRHKITKRGQNVTFRCDPISEHNRLYWYRQTLGQGPEFLTYFQNEAQLEKSRLLSDRFSAERPKGSFSTLEIQRTEQGDSAMYLCASSLIAGAPQSEQFFGPGTRLTVL.

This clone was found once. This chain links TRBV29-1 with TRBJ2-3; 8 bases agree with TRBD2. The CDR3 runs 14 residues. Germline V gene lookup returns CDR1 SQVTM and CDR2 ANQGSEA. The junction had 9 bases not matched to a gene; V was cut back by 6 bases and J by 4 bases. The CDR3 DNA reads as TGCAGCGTGGGGATAGCGGGATCAGCAGATACGCAGTATTTT. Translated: CSVGIAGSADTQYF.

The CDR3 sequence: CATTVQGLGTQYF. The DNA of the CDR3 is TGTGCCACTACAGTGCAGGGGTTGGGTACGCAGTATTTT. This sequence joins TRBV19 and TRBJ2-3; possibly TRBD1 for D (6 bases). Trimming shortened V by 10 bases and J by 8 bases, and 19 bases separated the two germline ends. Per germline, CDR1 LNHDA and CDR2 SQIVND (reference sequence). This CDR3 region has 13 residues.